Sequencing of this TCR beta chain was carried out in a study of blood T cell repertoires in COVID-19 (TCRdb year 2020). For the wider study: Samples covering the acute and convalescent phases of COVID-19 were provided by collaborators in the United States, Italy and Spain. HLA class I and class II types, where available, came from metadata supplied by the sample provider rather than from assay-based typing. Samples were obtained from the ongoing ImmuneRACE study (first 160 participants) and from 1,254 subjects provided by 6 global collaborators. Deeply sampled blood TCRbeta repertoires from subjects exposed to, actively infected with, or recovered from COVID-19 were included in the dataset. A de-identified subject ID, COVID-19 status, age in years and sex were almost always included in the sample metadata. A freely available public database, intended as a resource for researchers studying the immune response to SARS-CoV-2, is where the repertoires were released. The prospective study material was composed of cDNA or gDNA derived from T cells, B-cell-depleted T cells, or PBMCs. Overall study results and their limits: The amount of clinical and demographic metadata varied by source and participant and was provided uncurated.

Samples from volunteer blood donors who had recovered from COVID-19 were contributed by a second Seattle source. Collaborating institutions collected whole blood in K2EDTA tubes following their own protocols. Collaborator samples were shipped for TCRbeta analysis as frozen whole blood, isolated PBMCs, or DNA extracted from either sample type. Details on this clone: There is no known antigen for this receptor. The sample holds no much larger clone one base away, and base qualities are not on file.

The CDR3 goes from the cysteine to the phenylalanine over 15 residues. Only the CDR3 part of the read is kept: 45 bases, read in frame from the first base. Deletion took 0 bases off V and 4 bases off J, with a span of 10 bases between the germline ends. The germline V gene encodes CDR1 WSHSY and CDR2 SAAADI. The immunoSEQ Assay, a bias-controlled multiplex PCR, was used to amplify TCRbeta CDR3 regions from genomic DNA. For the original study's pipeline: Within the assay, amplification of reference gene primers was used to estimate how many nucleated cells each sample contained. Sequence reads were collapsed and filtered to measure the absolute abundance of every unique TCRbeta CDR3 rearrangement. For each sample, productive Simpson clonality was calculated as the square root of Simpson's diversity index across productive rearrangements. TCRdb holds this immuneACCESS table with in-frame rearrangements only. Some clones are missing; in checked studies, unresolved V genes explain under half, and the rest has no known cause. V and J calls and clone size are given by that table; D and trimming were obtained from the DNA. This sample holds a few hundred thousand clones; 85% to 90% were observed only once. The top ten clonotypes cover less than 5% of the sample.

The receptor was derived from a woman in her forties who had recovered from COVID-19. Material: peripheral blood. This chain is built from TRBV10-2 and TRBJ1-5; possibly the D gene is TRBD1, per 6 matching bases. The nucleotides read TGCGCCAGCAGTGAGTCGGGGGCTGAGAATCAGCCCCAGCATTTT. This is translated as CASSESGAENQPQHF.